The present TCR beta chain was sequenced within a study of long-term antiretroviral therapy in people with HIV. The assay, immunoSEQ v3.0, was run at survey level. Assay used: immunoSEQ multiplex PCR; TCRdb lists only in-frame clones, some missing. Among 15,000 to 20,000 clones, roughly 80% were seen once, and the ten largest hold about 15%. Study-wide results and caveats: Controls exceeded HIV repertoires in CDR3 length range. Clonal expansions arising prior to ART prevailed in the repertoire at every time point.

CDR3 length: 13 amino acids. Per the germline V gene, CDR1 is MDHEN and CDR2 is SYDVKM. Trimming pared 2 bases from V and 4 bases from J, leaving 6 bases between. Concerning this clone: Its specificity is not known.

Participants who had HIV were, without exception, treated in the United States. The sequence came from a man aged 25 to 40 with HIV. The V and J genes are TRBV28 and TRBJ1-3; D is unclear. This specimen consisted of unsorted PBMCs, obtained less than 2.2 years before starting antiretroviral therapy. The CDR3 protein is CASSLLQGNTIYF. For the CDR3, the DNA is TGTGCCAGCAGTTTACTACAGGGAAACACCATATATTTT. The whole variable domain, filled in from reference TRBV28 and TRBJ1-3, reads DVKVTQSSRYLVKRTGEKVFLECVQDMDHENMFWYRQDPGLGLRLIYFSYDVKMKEKGDIPEGYSVSREKKERFSLILESASTNQTSMYLCASSLLQGNTIYFGEGSWLTVV.